These T cell receptor beta chains were read from a single sample in a study of blood T cell repertoires in COVID-19. TCRdb's table, derived via immunoSEQ multiplex PCR, lists solely in-frame clones and lacks some. The sample lists more than 450,000 clones; 75% to 90% were seen once. Sequencing used PBMCs or T cells enriched from blood (not recorded which). Every receptor here comes from a woman aged 18-30 years who had recovered from COVID-19. Each CDR3 is given with its conserved first and last residue. Fields, in order: J gene, D gene, clone size, V gene, CDR3 DNA, CDR3 protein. The D gene is left open where the match is weak. Clone size is shown for a subset of rows, as once, few, many or a class of expanded clone.

TRBJ1-5	NA	NA	TRBV7-8	TGTGCCAGCAGCCCCTTTCTGGGGGGGGGCGTAGTTCAGCCCCAGCATTTT	CASSPFLGGGVVQPQHF
TRBJ2-4	NA	NA	TRBV7-8	TGTGCCAGCAGTTCAAGACTGGGGCAGCAAATAGCCAAAAACATTCAGTACTTC	CASSSRLGQQIAKNIQYF
TRBJ2-3	TRBD1	NA	TRBV29-1	TGCAGCGTCCGGCGAGGGGGCCTATATACGGATACGCAGTATTTT	CSVRRGGLYTDTQYF
TRBJ2-7	NA	NA	TRBV5-1	TGCGCCAGCAGTGGCGGATCCTACGAGCAGTACTTC	CASSGGSYEQYF
TRBJ1-1	NA	few	TRBV7-2	TGTGCCAGCAGCCGTTCCCGGGGGGGGAGGGAGACTGAAGCTTTCTTT	CASSRSRGGRETEAFF
TRBJ1-6	NA	NA	TRBV2	TGTGCCAGCAGTCCAAGACAGGTCACTGAGTCACCCCTCCACTTT	CASSPRQVTESPLHF
TRBJ2-3	NA	NA	TRBV9	TGTGCCAGCAGCGTAGTTAGCGTCGGCACAGATACGCAGTATTTT	CASSVVSVGTDTQYF
TRBJ2-7	TRBD1	NA	TRBV28	TGTGCCAGCAGTTCCTCAACACAGGGGGCGCAAATTAGGTACGAGCAGTACTTC	CASSSSTQGAQIRYEQYF
TRBJ1-2	NA	NA	TRBV27	TGTGCCAGCAGTTTATTAGCCTATGGCTACACCTTC	CASSLLAYGYTF
TRBJ1-6	NA	once	TRBV4-1	TGCGCCAGCAGCCAAGCTTCCAATTCACCCCTCCACTTT	CASSQASNSPLHF
TRBJ1-2	TRBD1	NA	TRBV5-5	TGTGCCAGCAGCCCAATAGTCGGGACAGCTAACTATGGCTACACCTTC	CASSPIVGTANYGYTF
TRBJ2-1	TRBD2	few	TRBV4-2	TGTGCCAGCAGCCAAGGCGGGGGGGCTCGGGGGAATGAGCAGTTCTTC	CASSQGGGARGNEQFF
TRBJ1-5	NA	once	TRBV15	TGTGCCACCAGCAGAGATCAATCATTCAGTGGCCAGCCCCAGCATTTT	CATSRDQSFSGQPQHF
TRBJ2-2	NA	NA	TRBV2	TGTGCCAGCATCCAGAGGACAACGAACACCGGGGAGCTGTTTTTT	CASIQRTTNTGELFF
TRBJ1-2	TRBD1	NA	TRBV24-1	TGTGCCACCAGTGACCCGACAGGGGGGAACTATGGCTACACCTTC	CATSDPTGGNYGYTF
TRBJ2-5	NA	NA	TRBV28	TGTGCCAGCAGACCCGAAGGCCATGTGGTGGGACAACAAGAGACCCAGTACTTC	CASRPEGHVVGQQETQYF
TRBJ1-5	NA	NA	TRBV11-2	TGTGCCAGCAGACCTACAGGCCACCTACTCTGCAATCAGCCCCAGCATTTT	CASRPTGHLLCNQPQHF
TRBJ1-2	NA	NA	TRBV5-6	TGTGCCAGCAGCCGTCTCAGGTCCTATGGCTACACCTTC	CASSRLRSYGYTF
TRBJ2-1	TRBD2	NA	TRBV11-3	TGTGCCAGCAGCCAAATGGGACTAGTAGGTGAGCAGTTCTTC	CASSQMGLVGEQFF
TRBJ1-5	NA	NA	TRBV30	TGTGCCTGGAGTAGCGGCTCCGGGCAGCCCCAGCATTTT	CAWSSGSGQPQHF
TRBJ1-1	NA	NA	TRBV6-6	TGTGCCAGCAGTACCAGGGGAGCGGACTTCACTGAAGCTTTCTTT	CASSTRGADFTEAFF
TRBJ2-5	NA	NA	TRBV12-5	TGTGCTAGTGGTTCCGGACAGTACCAAGAGACCCAGTACTTC	CASGSGQYQETQYF
TRBJ1-2	NA	NA	TRBV7-9	TGTGCCAGCAGCTTAGATCAGGGCAACTATGGCTACACCTTC	CASSLDQGNYGYTF
TRBJ2-3	TRBD1	NA	TRBV2	TGTGCCAGCAGTGTTCCCCGACCGGGACAGGGGACAGATACGCAGTATTTT	CASSVPRPGQGTDTQYF
TRBJ1-1	TRBD1	NA	TRBV9	TGTGCCAGCAGCGTAGATGGACAGGGGAACACTGAAGCTTTCTTT	CASSVDGQGNTEAFF
TRBJ1-1	NA	NA	TRBV19	TGTGCCAGTAGTATTGGGTGGGAAATCAGGGCTGAAGCTTTCTTT	CASSIGWEIRAEAFF
TRBJ1-2	NA	few	TRBV28	TGTGCCAGCAGTTTTGAGGGTCTCCGGGGCTACACCTTC	CASSFEGLRGYTF
TRBJ1-2	NA	NA	TRBV19	TGTGCCAGTAGTATCCGCCCCCAACACGGCTACACCTTC	CASSIRPQHGYTF
TRBJ2-1	TRBD2	NA	TRBV5-1	TGCGCCAGCAGCTTGGAAAGCGGGGGGTCTAAGTTCTTC	CASSLESGGSKFF
TRBJ1-2	TRBD1	NA	TRBV5-1	TGCGCCAGCAGCCCTGACAGGGGGCATGGCGGCTACACCTTC	CASSPDRGHGGYTF
TRBJ2-3	TRBD1	few	TRBV4-1	TGCGCCAGCAGCCAATCCCCTCTCCGGGACAGGGGGTTACCAGATACGCAGTATTTT	CASSQSPLRDRGLPDTQYF
TRBJ2-7	NA	NA	TRBV29-1	TGCAGCGTTGGGGAGTATCGCGAGCAGTACTTC	CSVGEYREQYF
TRBJ1-1	NA	few	TRBV11-2	TGTGCCAGCAGCTTAAGTTCCGGGAGTACTGAAGCTTTCTTT	CASSLSSGSTEAFF
TRBJ2-1	NA	NA	TRBV21-1	TGTGCCAGCAGCAAAGTCGGGGAGAGTGAGCAGTTCTTC	CASSKVGESEQFF
TRBJ2-5	NA	NA	TRBV3-1/TRBV3-2	TGTGCCAGCAGCCTGACCGGGGGGACCCAGTACTTC	CASSLTGGTQYF
TRBJ1-2	NA	NA	TRBV28	TGTGCCAGCAGAACAGGGTTTCATGGCTACACCTTC	CASRTGFHGYTF
TRBJ2-3	TRBD2	NA	TRBV11-2	TGTGCCTCTACGCGGGGGGGCGTTCGGGATACGCAGTATTTT	CASTRGGVRDTQYF
TRBJ2-3	NA	NA	TRBV12-5	TGTGCTAGTAGGGGGATGGCTAGTAATACGCAGTATTTT	CASRGMASNTQYF
TRBJ1-1	TRBD1	NA	TRBV29-1	TGCAGCGTTTGGACAGGTATGAACACTGAAGCTTTCTTT	CSVWTGMNTEAFF
TRBJ2-5	NA	NA	TRBV1	TGCACCAGCAGCCGGCGGGGGGGCCCGCTTTGGGAGACCCAGTACTTC	CTSSRRGGPLWETQYF
TRBJ2-4	NA	NA	TRBV30	TGTGCCTGGAGGACCATGGACTCCAAAAACATTCAGTACTTC	CAWRTMDSKNIQYF
TRBJ1-2	TRBD1	NA	TRBV3-1/TRBV3-2	TGTGCCAGCAGCCAATCGACAGGGGTTTACTATGGCTACACCTTC	CASSQSTGVYYGYTF
TRBJ1-2	NA	many	TRBV4-1	TGCGCCAGCAGCCAAGAGGGGGGAACGCTCGGCTACACCTTC	CASSQEGGTLGYTF
TRBJ2-1	NA	NA	TRBV5-1	TGCGCCAGCAGCCTACTATTTGGACAGGGAGGGGGTGAGCAGTTCTTC	CASSLLFGQGGGEQFF
TRBJ2-1	NA	few	TRBV18	TGTGCCAGCTCACCACGGCAAAACAATGAGCAGTTCTTC	CASSPRQNNEQFF
TRBJ1-4	NA	NA	TRBV2	TGTGCCAGCAGTGAAGGTGTGGAGGAAAAACTGTTTTTT	CASSEGVEEKLFF
TRBJ1-5	TRBD1	NA	TRBV7-9	TGTGCCAGCAGCCCGGGACAGTTAAATCAGCCCCAGCATTTT	CASSPGQLNQPQHF
TRBJ1-1	TRBD1	NA	TRBV7-3	TGTGCCAGCAGCTTGGAAGGGGGCGGCACTGAAGCTTTCTTT	CASSLEGGGTEAFF
TRBJ2-7	TRBD1	NA	TRBV5-1	TGCGCCAGCAGCTCCGGGACAGCCCCCTACGAGCAGTACTTC	CASSSGTAPYEQYF
TRBJ2-7	NA	NA	TRBV18	TGTGCCAGCTCAGTGGAGGGACGGGGCGCCTACGAGCAGTACTTC	CASSVEGRGAYEQYF
TRBJ1-4	NA	NA	TRBV11-2	TGTGCCAGCAGCTTTAGCCCCCCGCGGCCAAATGAAAAACTGTTTTTT	CASSFSPPRPNEKLFF
TRBJ1-3	NA	few	TRBV13	TGTGCCAGCAGCCCCCAGTATGGAAACACCATATATTTT	CASSPQYGNTIYF
TRBJ2-3	TRBD1	once	TRBV7-9	TGTGCCAGCAGCCCACGGACAGGGGGCACAGATACGCAGTATTTT	CASSPRTGGTDTQYF
TRBJ2-7	NA	NA	TRBV28	TGTGCCAGCACCTCATACGGGGTAGGCGGCTACGAGCAGTACTTC	CASTSYGVGGYEQYF
TRBJ2-2	NA	NA	TRBV19	TGTGCCTGTAACGGGAGAGGGACCGGGGAGCTGTTTTTT	CACNGRGTGELFF
TRBJ1-5	NA	NA	TRBV4-1	TGCGCCAGCAGCCCATCACTCGGGATATTAAATAGCAATCAGCCCCAGCATTTT	CASSPSLGILNSNQPQHF
TRBJ2-5	NA	few	TRBV2	TGTGCCAGCAGGGAGGGGACAGTCCAAGAGACCCAGTACTTC	CASREGTVQETQYF
TRBJ1-3	NA	NA	TRBV12-5	TGTGCTAGTGGTTTGGTCATCAGGGTTCCCTCTGGGGACACCATATATTTT	CASGLVIRVPSGDTIYF
TRBJ1-1	NA	NA	TRBV5-6	TGTGCCAGCAGCTTGGTAACAGGGATAAACACTGAAGCTTTCTTT	CASSLVTGINTEAFF